Sequencing of this T cell receptor beta chain was carried out in a study of blood T cell repertoires in COVID-19. The V end was cut by 4 bases, the J end by 0 bases, with 10 bases between. The CDR3 contains 15 residues. Germline CDR1 is SGHAT and CDR2 is FQNNGV. Source study methods: Reference gene primer amplification in the assay estimated nucleated cell counts. The data were produced by immunoSEQ multiplex PCR, yet TCRdb's version contains in-frame clones alone and is incomplete. V and J calls and clone size are copied from that table; D and trimming were computed from the DNA. The sample records approximately 380,000 clones, approximately 90% being singletons.

V gene TRBV11-2 combines with J gene TRBJ2-1; the D gene is possibly TRBD1 (5 bases). The clonotype originates from a woman in her late teens or twenties who had recovered from COVID-19. The material sequenced was PBMCs or T cells enriched from blood (not recorded which). The CDR3 reads CASSSDMSSYNEQFF. As DNA, the CDR3 is TGTGCCAGCAGCTCGGACATGAGCTCCTACAATGAGCAGTTCTTC.